Shown below are 30 T cell receptor beta chains from a single sample sequenced in a study of technical replicates of blood from several donors. TCRdb's table, derived via immunoSEQ multiplex PCR, lists solely in-frame clones and lacks some. The sample records 75,000 to 90,000 clones, 85% to 95% being singletons. Sequencing was carried out using T cells isolated from PBMCs. These receptor sequences come from a human donor in good health.

This chain joins TRBV19 and TRBJ1-2, with TRBD1 matching 7 bases. The CDR3 runs to 15 residues. Germline CDR1 LNHDA, CDR2 SQIVND (reference sequence). The trim removed 5 bases at V and 6 bases at J, leaving 12 bases unmatched. Written as DNA, the CDR3 is TGTGCCAGTAGTTTTACTCAGGGGGACGTCCATGGCTACACCTTC. Translation gives CASSFTQGDVHGYTF.

A note on this clone: One end of the junction is discordant with germline, which a read error may explain. The genes are TRBV29-1 and TRBJ2-1; the match to TRBD2 covers 11 bases. In germline, CDR1 is SQVTM, CDR2 ANQGSEA. This CDR3 has 11 amino acids. CDR3 DNA: TGCAGCGTTGCGCTAGCGGGGGGATACCTCTTC. Translated, it gives CSVALAGGYLF.

This chain uses TRBV5-1 with TRBJ2-1, with 14 nucleotides matching TRBD2. CDR1 is SGHRS, CDR2 YFSETQ, per germline. This CDR3 region has 15 residues. The V and J ends lost 5 bases and 10 bases, in that order; junction bases with no gene match: 8. The chain's CDR3 is CASREGLAGVNEQFF. The CDR3 DNA reads TGCGCCAGCAGGGAGGGACTAGCGGGAGTCAACGAGCAGTTCTTC.

This clone appeared a single time. This chain links TRBV7-3 with TRBJ2-1; D is unclear. This CDR3 has 11 residues. Germline assignment: CDR1 SGHTA and CDR2 FQGTGA. V shed 7 bases and J shed 6 bases, with 7 bases lying between them. CDR3 region: CASTDSNEQFF. CDR3 bases: TGTGCCAGCACTGACTCCAATGAGCAGTTCTTC.

The rearrangement uses TRBV10-3 and TRBJ1-2, with D maybe TRBD1 (5 bases). The length of the CDR3 is 15 residues. Looked up from germline, CDR1 is ENHRY and CDR2 is SYGVKD. The germline V and J ends were trimmed by 2 bases and 2 bases, with 12 bases remaining between them. CDR3 nucleotides: TGTGCCATCAGTGAGAGTGGGGCAAGGAACTATGGCTACACCTTC. Protein sequence: CAISESGARNYGYTF.

This sequence joins TRBV7-6 and TRBJ2-5; 8 bases match TRBD2. The V gene's germline CDR1 is SGHVS and CDR2 FNYEAQ. CDR3 length: 16 residues. The ends lost 0 bases at V and 1 base at J; junction bases unmatched: 4. In DNA form, the CDR3 reads TGTGCCAGCAGCTTAGCCCAGCGGGAGATCCAAGAGACCCAGTACTTC. As protein: CASSLAQREIQETQYF.

The rearrangement links TRBV9 to TRBJ2-7, with D possibly TRBD1 on 6 matching bases. V lost 3 bases, J lost 1 base, and 17 bases lay in between. The CDR3 sequence is 16 residues long. Germline V gene data show CDR1 as SGDLS and CDR2 as YYNGEE. CDR3 bases: TGTGCCAGCAGCGCTGGGGTAACAGGGAATTCCTACGAGCAGTACTTC. Protein sequence: CASSAGVTGNSYEQYF.

CDR3 nucleotide sequence: TGTGCCAGCAGCAAACCGGGACTAGTAAATGAGCAGTTCTTC. Its translation is CASSKPGLVNEQFF. The J gene is TRBJ2-1, the V gene TRBV13, with 8 positions matching TRBD2. This CDR3 is 14 amino acids long. The V gene's germline CDR1 is PRHDT and CDR2 FYEKMQ (reference sequence). The trim removed 5 bases at V and 7 bases at J, leaving 7 bases unmatched.

The chain employs TRBV29-1 and TRBJ1-3; 9 bases are shared with TRBD1. In germline, CDR1 is SQVTM, CDR2 ANQGSEA. The junction had 4 bases not matched to a gene; V was cut back by 7 bases and J by 3 bases. The CDR3 totals 13 residues. In DNA, the CDR3 is TGCAGCGCCGGGACAGGGTATGGAAACACCATATATTTT. Its protein is CSAGTGYGNTIYF.

The CDR3 DNA is TGTGCCAGTATTCGAGGGAACTATGGCTACACCTTC. It is translated as CASIRGNYGYTF. The chain combines TRBV19 with TRBJ1-2; no clear D gene. Trimming left V 7 bases short and J 2 bases short, with 8 bases between. Germline V CDR1 and CDR2: LNHDA, SQIVND (reference sequence). This CDR3 is 12 amino acids long. Full variable domain (rest looked up from reference TRBV19 and TRBJ1-2): DGGITQSPKYLFRKEGQNVTLSCEQNLNHDAMYWYRQDPGQGLRLIYYSQIVNDFQKGDIAEGYSVSREKKESFPLTVTSAQKNPTAFYLCASIRGNYGYTFGSGTRLTVV.

The chain's CDR3 is CASSQGQGAQNEQFF. The CDR3 DNA follows: TGTGCCAGCAGTCAGGGACAGGGGGCCCAAAATGAGCAGTTCTTC. The gene calls are TRBV6-6 and TRBJ2-1; 12 positions agree with TRBD1. The V gene's germline CDR1 is MNHNY and CDR2 SVGAGI (reference sequence). CDR3 size: 15 residues. V lost 5 bases and J lost 7; bases outside the gene matches: 6.

This rearrangement joins TRBV15 to TRBJ1-4; 8 positions agree with TRBD1. Trimming took 3 bases from V and 8 from J; bases not matched to a gene: 8. CDR3 length: 15 residues. Germline V lookup: CDR1 LNHNV, CDR2 YYDKDF (reference sequence). CDR3 nucleotides: TGTGCCACCAGCAGTCCCCAGGGGGCTGCCGAAAAACTGTTTTTT. This sequence encodes CATSSPQGAAEKLFF.

This chain joins TRBV30 and TRBJ2-2, with 9 nucleotides matching TRBD1. Germline CDR1 reads GTSNPN; CDR2 reads SVGIG (reference sequence). With 3 bases clipped from V and 4 bases from J, the junction kept 0 bases outside the gene matches. The CDR3 consists of 13 residues. The CDR3 spells CAWRTGGTGELFF. DNA of the CDR3: TGTGCCTGGAGGACAGGGGGCACCGGGGAGCTGTTTTTT.

This sequence joins TRBV7-2 and TRBJ2-2; D is possibly TRBD2 (6 bases). Germline assignment: CDR1 SGHTA and CDR2 FQGNSA. Between the trimmed V and J ends, which lost 4 bases and 2 bases, there was a span of 14 bases. This CDR3 is built from 16 residues. The CDR3 region is CASSYIRLENTGELFF. CDR3 DNA: TGTGCCAGCAGCTACATTCGACTAGAAAACACCGGGGAGCTGTTTTTT.

This clone is a singleton in its sample. V gene TRBV27 combines with J gene TRBJ1-1, with D uncertain. Per the germline V gene, CDR1 is MNHEY and CDR2 is SMNVEV (reference sequence). This CDR3 is built from 13 residues. The V end was cut by 0 bases, the J end by 8 bases, with 10 bases between. CDR3 loop: CASSLSMGREAFF. CDR3 bases: TGTGCCAGCAGTTTATCGATGGGCAGGGAAGCTTTCTTT.

The rearrangement uses TRBV4-3 and TRBJ2-5; no clear D. Trimming stripped 0 bases from V and 2 bases from J, with 10 bases between. CDR1 is LGHNA and CDR2 is YSLEER in the germline V gene. The CDR3 consists of 15 residues. CDR3 DNA: TGCGCCAGCAGCCAAGATAGCAGAGGACAAGAGACCCAGTACTTC. Amino acid sequence: CASSQDSRGQETQYF.

The rearrangement joins TRBV2 to TRBJ2-3; a weak D match, TRBD1 (6 bases). This CDR3 contains 14 residues. V lost 6 bases and J lost 6, with 16 bases in between. Germline loops: CDR1 SNHLY, CDR2 FYNNEI. The chain's CDR3 is CASSLGSRGDTQYF. The CDR3 bases are TGTGCCAGCAGCTTAGGTTCCAGGGGTGATACGCAGTATTTT.

The V gene is TRBV19, the J gene TRBJ2-1; 10 positions match TRBD2. CDR1 LNHDA and CDR2 SQIVND come from the germline V gene (reference sequence). The CDR3 runs 15 residues. J was trimmed by 6 bases and V by 2 bases; bases with no gene match: 4. The CDR3 bases are TGTGCCAGTAGTATATCTAGCGGGAGCCCCAATGAGCAGTTCTTC. Its protein product is CASSISSGSPNEQFF.

The rearrangement uses TRBV18 and TRBJ2-5; TRBD1 matches 7 bases. Germline V gene sequence: CDR1 KGHSH, CDR2 LQKENI. J was trimmed by 2 bases and V by 5 bases; bases with no gene match: 5. The CDR3 has 14 amino acids. For the CDR3, the DNA is TGTGCCAGCTCAACCCGGACAGGTCAAGAGACCCAGTACTTC. Translating gives CASSTRTGQETQYF.

CDR3 loop: CASHHSSYEQYF. CDR3 DNA sequence: TGTGCCAGCCACCACAGCTCCTACGAGCAGTACTTC. The V gene is TRBV6-6, the J gene TRBJ2-7; no definite D call. The germline V gene has CDR1 MNHNY and CDR2 SVGAGI (reference sequence). There are 12 residues in the CDR3. Trimming removed 8 bases from V and 0 bases from J, with 8 bases in between.

V gene TRBV4-3 combines with J gene TRBJ1-2; possibly TRBD1 for D (5 bases). Trimming cost V 1 base and J 4 bases, with 13 bases left between them. The germline gives CDR1 LGHNA, CDR2 YSLEER. The CDR3 spans 15 residues. CDR3 nucleotides: TGCGCCAGCAGCCAAGCGTACACAGGTAGCTATGGCTACACCTTC. This codes for CASSQAYTGSYGYTF.

The chain couples TRBV6-5 to TRBJ1-4, with D hard to call. The CDR3 extends over 14 amino acids. Trimming left V 5 bases short and J 7 bases short, with 14 bases between. Germline V gives CDR1 MNHEY, CDR2 SVGAGI. As DNA, the CDR3 is TGTGCCAGCAGTCTAGGCCCGCGGGGTGAAAAACTGTTTTTT. This encodes CASSLGPRGEKLFF.

This chain's CDR3 is CAISDLDRSFYGYTF. The CDR3 DNA reads TGTGCCATCAGTGACCTGGACAGGTCCTTCTATGGCTACACCTTC. The chain combines TRBV10-3 with TRBJ1-2, with 7 positions matching TRBD1. V was pared by 3 bases and J by 4 bases, with 8 bases of the junction left unmatched. The CDR3 totals 15 residues. Germline loops: CDR1 ENHRY, CDR2 SYGVKD.

The gene calls are TRBV5-8 and TRBJ2-1, with TRBD2 matching over 11 bases. J lost 4 bases, V lost 3 bases, and 6 bases had no gene match. CDR3 length equals 16 residues. Germline V gives CDR1 SGHTS, CDR2 YDEGEE. The CDR3 region is CASSSGLAALYNEQFF. DNA for the CDR3: TGTGCCAGCAGCTCGGGACTAGCGGCCCTTTACAATGAGCAGTTCTTC.

The J gene is TRBJ1-1, the V gene TRBV4-3; no reliable D call. Germline CDR1 LGHNA, CDR2 YSLEER. The CDR3 runs 14 residues. Between the trimmed V and J ends, which lost 1 base and 4 bases, there was a span of 10 bases. The CDR3 loop reads CASSQGFVSTEAFF. The CDR3 DNA reads TGCGCCAGCAGCCAAGGGTTCGTTAGCACTGAAGCTTTCTTT.

The chain couples TRBV4-2 to TRBJ2-3, with D possibly being TRBD2 (6 bases). V was pared by 0 bases and J by 12 bases, with 13 bases between. Germline V gene lookup returns CDR1 LGHNA and CDR2 YNFKEQ. CDR3 size: 13 residues. The CDR3 is CASSQERDSVQYF. CDR3 nucleotide sequence: TGTGCCAGCAGCCAAGAACGGGACTCCGTACAGTATTTT.

This chain joins TRBV4-1 and TRBJ2-3; perhaps TRBD1 as D (5 bases). Trimming cost V 1 base and J 6 bases, with 11 bases left between them. The CDR3 is made up of 14 amino acids. In germline, CDR1 is MGHRA, CDR2 YSYEKL. CDR3 coding DNA: TGCGCCAGCAGCCAAGTTGGGGCGCGGGATACGCAGTATTTT. Its translation: CASSQVGARDTQYF.

V usage is TRBV29-1 and J usage is TRBJ1-2; D perhaps matches TRBD1 (6 bases). Germline V gene sequence: CDR1 SQVTM, CDR2 ANQGSEA. The CDR3 runs to 15 residues. Trimming shortened V by 0 bases and J by 8 bases, and 19 bases separated the two germline ends. CDR3: CSVEDLAGADLGYTF. The CDR3 coding sequence is TGCAGCGTTGAAGATCTGGCAGGGGCCGATCTAGGCTACACCTTC.

V is TRBV11-2 and J is TRBJ2-7; a weak D match, TRBD2 (5 bases). Germline V gene sequence: CDR1 SGHAT, CDR2 FQNNGV. CDR3 length: 13 residues. The V gene lost 1 base and the J gene lost 4 bases, with 8 bases spanning the gap. CDR3 in DNA: TGTGCCAGCAGCTTAGGACGGACTTACGAGCAGTACTTC. Its translation is CASSLGRTYEQYF.

This chain connects TRBV6-5 to TRBJ1-5, with a tentative D call TRBD1 (5 bases). Germline CDR1 is MNHEY and CDR2 is SVGAGI. Trimming removed 5 bases from V and 1 base from J, with 9 bases in between. The CDR3 extends over 14 amino acids. The CDR3 spells CASSPGLSNQPQHF. As DNA, the CDR3 is TGTGCCAGCAGTCCAGGGTTAAGCAATCAGCCCCAGCATTTT.